This passage covers 25 T cell receptor beta chains from one sample sequenced in a study of sequential checkpoint blockade in melanoma. The treatment denotes: randomized to nivolumab then ipilimumab (arm A) or the reverse (arm B). Profiled with immunoSEQ multiplex PCR; TCRdb holds only in-frame clones, not every one. The profile shows 31,000 or so clones, 75% to 90% of them singletons. The sequencing used CD8+ T cells sorted from blood (inferred from file names), collected from a patient given nivolumab and ipilimumab in sequence. These receptors all stem from a human donor with melanoma.

The V call is TRBV5-1, the J call TRBJ1-1, with 8 positions matching TRBD1. Germline CDR1 reads SGHRS; CDR2 reads YFSETQ. The CDR3 is 13 amino acids. Germline trimming cut 5 bases from V and 5 bases from J; bases unmatched to any gene: 5. The CDR3 here is CASRSQGGTEAFF. CDR3 DNA sequence: TGCGCCAGCAGGTCACAGGGGGGGACTGAAGCTTTCTTT.

The chain links TRBV19 to TRBJ1-1; tentative D call: TRBD1 (6 bases). V shed 4 bases and J shed 10 bases, with 19 bases lying between them. This CDR3 is 14 amino acids long. CDR1 and CDR2 (germline): LNHDA, SQIVND (reference sequence). CDR3 protein: CASSSNTGIFRAFF. CDR3 sequence (DNA): TGTGCCAGTAGTAGTAACACAGGGATTTTCCGAGCTTTCTTT.

The rearrangement links TRBV4-3 to TRBJ1-5; TRBD1 matches at 8 bases. Germline CDR1 LGHNA, CDR2 YSLEER. Trimming took 3 bases from V and 3 from J; bases not matched to a gene: 13. This CDR3 comprises 18 residues. The CDR3 region is CASSQGWTGFVDNQPQHF. In DNA form, the CDR3 reads TGCGCCAGCAGCCAGGGGTGGACAGGGTTTGTCGACAATCAGCCCCAGCATTTT.

The chain employs TRBV5-1 and TRBJ2-2, with a possible D match to TRBD1 (6 bases). The CDR3 covers 17 residues. The V gene's germline CDR1 is SGHRS and CDR2 YFSETQ. The V gene lost 1 base and the J gene lost 1 base, with 14 bases spanning the gap. CDR3 in amino acids: CASSLIGQRMNTGELFF. In DNA form, the CDR3 reads TGCGCCAGCAGCTTGATAGGACAGCGAATGAACACCGGGGAGCTGTTTTTT.

V is TRBV5-6 and J is TRBJ2-3; a possible D gene is TRBD2 (6 bases). Per the germline V gene, CDR1 is SGHDT and CDR2 is YYEEEE. This CDR3 region has 16 residues. Trimming took off 6 bases at V and 0 bases at J, with 17 bases between the two ends. The CDR3 spells CASTSLLAFSTDTQYF. Written as DNA, the CDR3 is TGTGCCAGCACCTCTTTACTAGCCTTTAGCACAGATACGCAGTATTTT.

This chain links TRBV7-8 with TRBJ2-5, with 10 bases aligning to TRBD2. This CDR3 contains 15 residues. V lost 2 bases to trimming and J lost 0 bases; unmatched junction nucleotides: 0. Germline CDR1 reads SGHVS; CDR2 reads FQNEAQ. CDR3 region: CASSLTSGDQETQYF. CDR3 bases: TGTGCCAGCAGCTTAACTAGCGGGGACCAAGAGACCCAGTACTTC.

The CDR3 protein is CASSGQTGDSYNEQFF. The CDR3 DNA reads as TGTGCCAGCAGTGGCCAGACAGGGGACTCCTACAATGAGCAGTTCTTC. The rearrangement links TRBV6-6 to TRBJ2-1, with TRBD1 identical over 8 bases. Germline lookup yields CDR1 MNHNY and CDR2 SVGAGI (reference sequence). V gave up 5 bases and J gave up 0 bases; unmatched junction bases: 6. This CDR3 has 16 amino acids.

Details on this clone: Other DNA sequences of this sample code for an identical CDR3. This chain links TRBV29-1 with TRBJ1-2; 7 positions agree with TRBD1. CDR1 SQVTM and CDR2 ANQGSEA come from the germline V gene. Germline trimming cut 3 bases from V and 1 base from J; bases unmatched to any gene: 5. The CDR3 length is 14 residues. The CDR3 bases are TGCAGCGTTGAGGGGCAGGGGGTTAACTATGGCTACACCTTC. The encoded protein is CSVEGQGVNYGYTF.

The chain is built from TRBV28 and TRBJ1-1, with TRBD1 as a possible D gene (6 bases). Germline CDR1 is MDHEN and CDR2 is SYDVKM. The CDR3 is 15 residues long. The ends were cut back, 0 bases at V and 0 bases at J, with 8 bases in the middle. The CDR3 bases are TGTGCCAGCAGTTTATGGGACAGCCTGAACACTGAAGCTTTCTTT. Protein product: CASSLWDSLNTEAFF.

This sequence joins TRBV4-2 and TRBJ1-4, with 8 bases identical to TRBD1. This CDR3 is 15 amino acids long. V was pared by 4 bases and J by 6 bases, with 7 bases of the junction left unmatched. CDR1 and CDR2 from the germline V gene are LGHNA and YNFKEQ. The chain's CDR3 is CASSPDRGRDEKLFF. The CDR3 DNA sequence: TGTGCCAGCAGCCCAGACAGGGGTAGGGATGAAAAACTGTTTTTT.

This chain uses TRBV27 with TRBJ1-2, with 7 positions matching TRBD1. Trimming took 7 bases from V and 4 from J; bases not matched to a gene: 12. Germline CDR1 is MNHEY and CDR2 is SMNVEV (reference sequence). CDR3 length: 15 amino acids. CDR3 bases: TGTGCCAGCACCACCCGACAGGGAAGAGGCTATGGCTACACCTTC. Translating it yields CASTTRQGRGYGYTF.

The V gene is TRBV4-1, the J gene TRBJ1-5; no clear D gene. Germline lookup yields CDR1 MGHRA and CDR2 YSYEKL. The CDR3 has 16 amino acids. V was pared by 0 bases and J by 2 bases, with 11 bases between. CDR3 in DNA: TGCGCCAGCAGCCAAGATGGCGGTACCGGCAATCAGCCCCAGCATTTT. Amino acids: CASSQDGGTGNQPQHF.

The genes are TRBV7-9 and TRBJ1-5, with 7 bases that match TRBD1. The trim removed 4 bases at V and 5 bases at J, leaving 5 bases unmatched. Germline CDR1 SEHNR, CDR2 FQNEAQ (reference sequence). This CDR3 has 14 amino acids. As DNA, the CDR3 is TGTGCCAGCAGCTCAACAGGGGAGTATCAGCCCCAGCATTTT. Translating gives CASSSTGEYQPQHF. Drawing the rest from reference TRBV7-9 and TRBJ1-5, the complete variable domain is DTGVSQNPRHKITKRGQNVTFRCDPISEHNRLYWYRQTLGQGPEFLTYFQNEAQLEKSRLLSDRFSAERPKGSFSTLEIQRTEQGDSAMYLCASSSTGEYQPQHFGDGTRLSIL.

This chain links TRBV5-4 with TRBJ2-2, with 10 bases matching TRBD2. J was trimmed by 6 bases and V by 1 base; bases with no gene match: 3. Germline-derived CDR1 and CDR2 are SGHNT and YYREEE (reference sequence). The CDR3 covers 15 residues. The CDR3, as DNA: TGTGCCAGCAGCTTGCTAGCGGGGGCTCCCGGGGAGCTGTTTTTT. Its protein is CASSLLAGAPGELFF.

The V and J genes are TRBV5-4 and TRBJ1-1, with TRBD1 matching 8 bases. Germline V gives CDR1 SGHNT, CDR2 YYREEE (reference sequence). The CDR3 has 14 residues. The trim removed 4 bases at V and 1 base at J, leaving 3 bases unmatched. CDR3 nucleotides: TGTGCCAGCAGCGCAGGGACAGGGAACACTGAAGCTTTCTTT. Translating it yields CASSAGTGNTEAFF.

CDR3 region: CASSFRTGGFGNTIYF. The CDR3 region has the DNA TGCGCCAGCAGCTTTAGGACAGGGGGCTTTGGAAACACCATATATTTT. The chain couples TRBV4-1 to TRBJ1-3, with 11 bases matching TRBD1. Germline V gene lookup returns CDR1 MGHRA and CDR2 YSYEKL. The CDR3 is 16 residues long. Trimming at V came to 5 bases and at J to 3 bases, leaving 6 bases not matched to a gene.

This clone appeared a few times. The chain carries TRBV19 and TRBJ2-1, with 8 bases lining up with TRBD2. J lost 5 bases, V lost 2 bases, and 5 bases had no gene match. In germline, CDR1 is LNHDA, CDR2 SQIVND (reference sequence). This CDR3 has 15 residues. CDR3 DNA sequence: TGTGCCAGTAGTATATCCCTAGCGGGTAACAATGAGCAGTTCTTC. The encoded protein is CASSISLAGNNEQFF.

The chain links TRBV5-6 to TRBJ2-7, with 10 bases lining up with TRBD2. Germline V gene data show CDR1 as SGHDT and CDR2 as YYEEEE. Trimming removed 4 bases from V and 6 bases from J; junction bases left unmatched: 10. The CDR3 spans 15 residues. This chain's CDR3 is CASSATSGISLEQYF. In DNA form, the CDR3 reads TGTGCCAGCAGCGCCACTAGCGGGATCTCTCTCGAGCAGTACTTC.

This clone appeared once. The CDR3 loop reads CASGGFLGANVLTF. The CDR3 coding sequence is TGTGCCAGCGGAGGGTTCCTTGGGGCCAACGTCCTGACTTTC. The genes are TRBV2 and TRBJ2-6, with a possible D match to TRBD2 (6 bases). From germline, CDR1 is SNHLY and CDR2 FYNNEI. The CDR3 is made up of 14 amino acids. The V gene lost 8 bases and the J gene lost 3 bases, with 11 bases spanning the gap.

The CDR3 DNA follows: TGTGCCAGCTCACCTCGGGACAGCTACCCCTACGAGCAGTACTTC. This gives the protein CASSPRDSYPYEQYF. This chain links TRBV18 with TRBJ2-7; 7 nucleotides match TRBD1. Germline-derived CDR1 and CDR2 are KGHSH and LQKENI. Trimming at V came to 3 bases and at J to 2 bases, leaving 7 bases not matched to a gene. This CDR3 region has 15 residues.

This rearrangement joins TRBV6-5 to TRBJ1-2; D might be TRBD1 (5 bases). Germline loops: CDR1 MNHEY, CDR2 SVGAGI. Trimming cost V 2 bases and J 4 bases, with 11 bases left between them. The CDR3 spans 14 residues. The CDR3 protein is CASSYGQGIYGYTF. In DNA, the CDR3 is TGTGCCAGCAGTTACGGTCAGGGAATCTATGGCTACACCTTC.

This chain links TRBV28 with TRBJ2-5; tentative D call: TRBD1 (6 bases). The CDR3 contains 14 residues. Trimming removed 3 bases from V and 5 bases from J, with 13 bases in between. CDR1 MDHEN and CDR2 SYDVKM come from the germline V gene. The CDR3 DNA reads as TGTGCCAGCAGTTTCAACAGGGCATATGAGACCCAGTACTTC. This translates into CASSFNRAYETQYF. The complete variable domain, with remaining parts taken from reference TRBV28 and TRBJ2-5, reads DVKVTQSSRYLVKRTGEKVFLECVQDMDHENMFWYRQDPGLGLRLIYFSYDVKMKEKGDIPEGYSVSREKKERFSLILESASTNQTSMYLCASSFNRAYETQYFGPGTRLLVL.

Regarding this clone: One end of the junction does not line up with germline, which may come from a read error. Other DNA sequences in this sample translate to the same CDR3. J is TRBJ1-1 and V is TRBV19; D might be TRBD1 (5 bases). The germline gives CDR1 LNHDA, CDR2 SQIVND (reference sequence). There are 13 residues in the CDR3. CDR3 protein: CASTATVYTEAFF. CDR3 nucleotide sequence: TGTGCCAGTACCGCGACAGTCTACACTGAAGCGTTCTTT.

The V gene is TRBV29-1, the J gene TRBJ1-2; 8 bases are shared with TRBD1. J lost 7 bases, V lost 4 bases, and 5 bases had no gene match. The CDR3 is made up of 12 amino acids. Germline CDR1 and CDR2: SQVTM and ANQGSEA. The CDR3 coding sequence is TGCAGCGTTGTGGACAGGGAGGTTGGCTACACCTTC. This codes for CSVVDREVGYTF.

The gene calls are TRBV28 and TRBJ1-4; tentative D call: TRBD1 (5 bases). The CDR3 length is 13 residues. Deletions cut 6 bases from V and 13 bases from J, with 18 bases between. Per the germline V gene, CDR1 is MDHEN and CDR2 is SYDVKM. The CDR3: CASRQGGRRSLFF. CDR3 sequence (DNA): TGTGCCAGCAGGCAGGGAGGGAGACGGTCACTGTTTTTT.